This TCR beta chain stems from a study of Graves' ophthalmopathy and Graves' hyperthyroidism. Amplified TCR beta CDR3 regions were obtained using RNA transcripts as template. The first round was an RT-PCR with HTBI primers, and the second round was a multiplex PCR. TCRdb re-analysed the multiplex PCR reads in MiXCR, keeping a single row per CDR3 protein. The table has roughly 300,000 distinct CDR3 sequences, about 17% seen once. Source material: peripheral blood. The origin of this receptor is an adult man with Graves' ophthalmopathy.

CDR3 protein: CASSSDFNYEQYF. CDR3 DNA: TGTGCCAGCAGCTCGGACTTTAACTACGAGCAGTACTTC. The J gene is TRBJ2-7, the V gene TRBV7-9; D may be TRBD2 (5 bases). The CDR3 is 13 amino acids. Germline CDR1 is SEHNR and CDR2 is FQNEAQ (reference sequence). V was shortened by 4 bases and J by 3 bases, with 10 bases between the two germline ends.